This T cell receptor (beta chain) was documented in a study of CD8+ T cells in alopecia areata. General study findings and limits: A great number of expanded lesional clones endured in scalp and blood during tofacitinib.

The sample's treatment: oral pan-JAK inhibitor, 5-10 mg twice daily. The sequencing template was cDNA reverse transcribed from extracted RNA. Method: immunoSEQ multiplex PCR; TCRdb's copy keeps in-frame clones and lacks some. This sample has roughly 220,000 clones, with roughly two fifths found just once. This clone has more than one count but fewer than ten. Antigen specificity is unknown. Germline V CDR1 and CDR2: SNHLY, FYNNEI. V was clipped by 3 bases and J by 6 bases, with 11 bases between them. The CDR3 is made up of 13 amino acids. This receptor was obtained from a human donor with alopecia areata. The sample was CD4+ T cells sorted from blood, taken around week 31, from a patient treated with tofacitinib. The chain uses TRBV2 and TRBJ1-2, with a weak D call TRBD1 (6 bases). CDR3 DNA: TGTGCCAGCAGTGAGATCCAGGGGCATGGCTACACCTTC. It yields the protein CASSEIQGHGYTF.